This is a list of T cell receptor beta chains from one sample in a study of CD8 T cells in ankylosing spondylitis. TCRdb recomputed calls from the 5' RACE reads with MiXCR, one row per CDR3 protein. The table shows some 330,000 distinct CDR3 sequences, with roughly 8% occurring only once. Material: blood, either unsorted or a sorted T cell fraction (not recorded which). The receptors come from a male donor with ankylosing spondylitis. CDR3s include the opening cysteine and the closing phenylalanine or tryptophan. A D gene is named only where the DNA matches it firmly. The listing skips clone size in some rows; elsewhere it reads once, few, many or a size class.

j_call: TRBJ2-1; v_call: TRBV20-1; d_call: TRBD2; clone_size: few; cdr3_nt: TGCAGTGTTCTAGCGGACTCCTACAATGAGCAGTTCTTC; cdr3_aa: CSVLADSYNEQFF
j_call: TRBJ2-1; v_call: TRBV29-1; d_call: TRBD1; clone_size: many; cdr3_nt: TGCAGCGTTGCCGTACAGGGGACCTACAATGAGCAGTTCTTC; cdr3_aa: CSVAVQGTYNEQFF
j_call: TRBJ2-1; v_call: TRBV2; d_call: TRBD2; clone_size: few; cdr3_nt: TGTGCCAGCAGCCGACTAGCGGGAGGGCCGCTCAATGAGCAGTTCTTC; cdr3_aa: CASSRLAGGPLNEQFF
j_call: TRBJ1-3; v_call: TRBV29-1; d_call: .; clone_size: .; cdr3_nt: TGCAGCGTTCTAGGTGTCGGCAGCTCTGGAAACACCATATATTTT; cdr3_aa: CSVLGVGSSGNTIYF
j_call: TRBJ2-1; v_call: TRBV6-1; d_call: TRBD2; clone_size: .; cdr3_nt: TGTGCCAGCAGGATAGCGGGAGGGCCTGGCAATGAGCAGTTCTTC; cdr3_aa: CASRIAGGPGNEQFF
j_call: TRBJ1-4; v_call: TRBV3-1; d_call: .; clone_size: .; cdr3_nt: TGTGCCAGCAGCCGGTCTCTCGCAGGGGTTGAAAAACTGTTTTTT; cdr3_aa: CASSRSLAGVEKLFF
j_call: TRBJ2-5; v_call: TRBV9; d_call: TRBD2; clone_size: .; cdr3_nt: TGTGCCAGCAGCGCAAGCGGGAGGGCCGAGGAGACCCAGTACTTC; cdr3_aa: CASSASGRAEETQYF
j_call: TRBJ2-7; v_call: TRBV5-1; d_call: TRBD2; clone_size: .; cdr3_nt: TGCGCCAGCTCTTGGACTAGCGGGAGCGACGAGCAGTACTTC; cdr3_aa: CASSWTSGSDEQYF
j_call: TRBJ2-7; v_call: TRBV5-5; d_call: TRBD2; clone_size: few; cdr3_nt: TGTGCCAGCAGCTTCCGGGGACTAGGTAACTTC; cdr3_aa: CASSFRGLGNF
j_call: TRBJ2-7; v_call: TRBV5-1; d_call: .; clone_size: .; cdr3_nt: TGCGCCAGCAGCTTGGACGGGCGTAGCTCCTACGAGCAGTACTTC; cdr3_aa: CASSLDGRSSYEQYF
j_call: TRBJ2-7; v_call: TRBV11-2; d_call: .; clone_size: few; cdr3_nt: TGTGCCAGCAGCCCGGACGTCGCGTACGAGCAGTACTTC; cdr3_aa: CASSPDVAYEQYF
j_call: TRBJ2-1; v_call: TRBV6-5; d_call: TRBD2; clone_size: many; cdr3_nt: TGTGCCAGCAGTTACTCGCGACTAGCCGGTCATGAGCAGTTCTTC; cdr3_aa: CASSYSRLAGHEQFF
j_call: TRBJ2-7; v_call: TRBV3-1; d_call: TRBD1; clone_size: .; cdr3_nt: TGTGCCAGCAGCCCGCTAGGACAGGGGGCTTCCTACGAGCAGTACTTC; cdr3_aa: CASSPLGQGASYEQYF
j_call: TRBJ2-7; v_call: TRBV12-3/TRBV12-4; d_call: .; clone_size: .; cdr3_nt: TGTGCCAGCAGTCTTTTTCAGGGGTGGCAGTACTTC; cdr3_aa: CASSLFQGWQYF
j_call: TRBJ2-2; v_call: TRBV4-1; d_call: .; clone_size: many; cdr3_nt: TGCGCCAGCAGCCAAGGCCGGTTGGGGGCGAACACCGGGGAGCTGTTTTTT; cdr3_aa: CASSQGRLGANTGELFF
j_call: TRBJ2-7; v_call: TRBV28; d_call: .; clone_size: .; cdr3_nt: TGTGCCAGCAGTTTACCTTTGGTGGAGCAGTACTTC; cdr3_aa: CASSLPLVEQYF
j_call: TRBJ2-7; v_call: TRBV6-2/TRBV6-3; d_call: TRBD2; clone_size: few; cdr3_nt: TGTGCCAGCAGTCGACTAGCGGGAAGGCACGAGCAGTACTTC; cdr3_aa: CASSRLAGRHEQYF
j_call: TRBJ2-3; v_call: TRBV7-2; d_call: TRBD2; clone_size: many; cdr3_nt: TGTGCCAGCAGCCTGCGGCTAGCGGGTGTGCGGGATACGCAGTATTTT; cdr3_aa: CASSLRLAGVRDTQYF
j_call: TRBJ2-1; v_call: TRBV11-2; d_call: TRBD1; clone_size: many; cdr3_nt: TGTGCCAGCAGCATGACAGGGGGCGAATATTACAATGAGCAGTTCTTC; cdr3_aa: CASSMTGGEYYNEQFF
j_call: TRBJ2-3; v_call: TRBV29-1; d_call: TRBD2; clone_size: .; cdr3_nt: TGCAGCGTTGAAGGGGAGGGCCTGACAGATACGCAGTATTTT; cdr3_aa: CSVEGEGLTDTQYF
j_call: TRBJ1-6; v_call: TRBV28; d_call: .; clone_size: few; cdr3_nt: TGTGCCACCGATGGGAGAAATTCACCCCTCCACTTT; cdr3_aa: CATDGRNSPLHF
j_call: TRBJ2-7; v_call: TRBV5-1; d_call: .; clone_size: .; cdr3_nt: TGCGCCAGCAGCCTCTGGACGGCGGGGGAGCAGTACTTC; cdr3_aa: CASSLWTAGEQYF
j_call: TRBJ2-1; v_call: TRBV5-1; d_call: TRBD2; clone_size: many; cdr3_nt: TGCGCCAGCAGCTTCCACTCTAGCGGAGATTACAATGAGCAGTTCTTC; cdr3_aa: CASSFHSSGDYNEQFF
j_call: TRBJ2-1; v_call: TRBV6-2/TRBV6-3; d_call: .; clone_size: .; cdr3_nt: TGTGCCAGCAGTTACCGGACAGTCAATGAGCAGTTCTTC; cdr3_aa: CASSYRTVNEQFF
j_call: TRBJ2-1; v_call: TRBV11-2; d_call: TRBD2; clone_size: few; cdr3_nt: TGTGCCAGCAGCCCCTCCTCATCTAGCGGGAGGTGGGTTAGCTCCTACAATGAGCAGTTCTTC; cdr3_aa: CASSPSSSSGRWVSSYNEQFF
j_call: TRBJ2-1; v_call: TRBV11-3; d_call: TRBD2; clone_size: few; cdr3_nt: TGTGCCAGCAGCTTCGAGACTAGCGGGGGTTACAATGAGCAGTTCTTC; cdr3_aa: CASSFETSGGYNEQFF
j_call: TRBJ1-1; v_call: TRBV29-1; d_call: .; clone_size: .; cdr3_nt: TGCAGCGTTAGGTTCCTGAACACTGAAGCTTTCTTT; cdr3_aa: CSVRFLNTEAFF